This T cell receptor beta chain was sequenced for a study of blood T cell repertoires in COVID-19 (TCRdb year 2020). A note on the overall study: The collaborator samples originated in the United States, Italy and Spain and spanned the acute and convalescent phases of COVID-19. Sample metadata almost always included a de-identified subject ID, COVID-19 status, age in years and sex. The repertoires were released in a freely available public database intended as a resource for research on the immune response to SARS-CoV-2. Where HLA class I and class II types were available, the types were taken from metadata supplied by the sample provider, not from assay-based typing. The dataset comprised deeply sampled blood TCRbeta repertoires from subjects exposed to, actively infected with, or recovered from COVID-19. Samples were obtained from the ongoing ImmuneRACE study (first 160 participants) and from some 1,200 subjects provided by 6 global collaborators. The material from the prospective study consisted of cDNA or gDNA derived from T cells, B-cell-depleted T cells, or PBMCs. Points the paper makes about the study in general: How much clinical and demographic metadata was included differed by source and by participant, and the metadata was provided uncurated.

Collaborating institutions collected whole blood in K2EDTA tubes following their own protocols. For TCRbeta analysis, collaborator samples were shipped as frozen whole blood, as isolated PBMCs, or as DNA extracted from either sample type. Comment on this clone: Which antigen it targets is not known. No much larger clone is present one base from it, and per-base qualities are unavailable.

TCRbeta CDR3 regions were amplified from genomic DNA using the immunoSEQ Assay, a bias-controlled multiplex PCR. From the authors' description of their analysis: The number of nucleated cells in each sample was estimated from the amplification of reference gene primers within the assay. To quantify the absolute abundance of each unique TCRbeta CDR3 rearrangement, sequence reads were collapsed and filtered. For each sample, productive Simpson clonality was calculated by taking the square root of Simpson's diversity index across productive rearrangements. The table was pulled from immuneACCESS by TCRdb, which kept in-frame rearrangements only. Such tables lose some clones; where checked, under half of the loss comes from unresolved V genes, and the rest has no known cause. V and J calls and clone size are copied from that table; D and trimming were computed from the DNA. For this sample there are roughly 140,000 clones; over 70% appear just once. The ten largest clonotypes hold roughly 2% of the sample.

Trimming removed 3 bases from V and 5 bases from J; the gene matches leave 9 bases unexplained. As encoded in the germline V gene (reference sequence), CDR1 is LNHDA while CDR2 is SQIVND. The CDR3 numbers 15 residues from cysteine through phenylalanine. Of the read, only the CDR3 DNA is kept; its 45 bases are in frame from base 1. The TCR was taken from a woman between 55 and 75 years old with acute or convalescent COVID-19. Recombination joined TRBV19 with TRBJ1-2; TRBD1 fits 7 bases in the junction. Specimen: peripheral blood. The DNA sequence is TGTGCCAGTAGTATCCCGGGACAGAGGAAGTATGGCTACACCTTC. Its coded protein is CASSIPGQRKYGYTF.